Shown below are 30 T cell receptor beta chains from a single sample sequenced in a study of OX40 agonist ivuxolimab in advanced cancers. Libraries were prepared by immunoSEQ multiplex PCR; TCRdb keeps only in-frame clonotypes and omits some of them. The repertoire holds 55,000 to 80,000 clones, with roughly four fifths as singletons. Sequencing was performed on CD4+ or CD8+ T cells sorted from blood, taken in a trial of the OX40 agonist ivuxolimab. Source of these receptors: an adult with an advanced solid tumor such as melanoma, head and neck, liver or kidney cancer.

The chain recombines TRBV30 with TRBJ2-7, with a tentative D call TRBD2 (5 bases). The CDR3 contains 14 residues. Germline V gene sequence: CDR1 GTSNPN, CDR2 SVGIG (reference sequence). V was trimmed by 3 bases and J by 2 bases, leaving 14 bases between them. This chain's CDR3 is CAWRPGGLAYEQYF. As DNA, the CDR3 is TGTGCCTGGAGGCCGGGTGGACTGGCCTACGAGCAGTACTTC.

The chain employs TRBV5-5 and TRBJ2-7; TRBD2 aligns across 8 bases. Germline V gene data show CDR1 as SGHKS and CDR2 as YYEKEE (reference sequence). V was clipped by 4 bases and J by 2 bases; unmatched bases: 5. The CDR3 is 14 amino acids. The CDR3: CASSPGGTTYEQYF. The CDR3 DNA follows: TGTGCCAGCAGCCCGGGGGGGACCACCTACGAGCAGTACTTC.

The genes are TRBV18 and TRBJ1-3, with 10 bases fitting TRBD1. The CDR3 sequence is 17 residues long. CDR1 and CDR2 (germline): KGHSH, LQKENI. Trimming at V came to 3 bases and at J to 4 bases, leaving 9 bases not matched to a gene. The CDR3 DNA reads as TGTGCCAGCTCACCGCTAACCGACAGGGGGCTCGGAAACACCATATATTTT. Its translation is CASSPLTDRGLGNTIYF.

At least ten counts were recorded for this clone. The rearrangement uses TRBV11-2 and TRBJ1-5, with no clear D. Germline CDR1 is SGHAT and CDR2 is FQNNGV. The V gene lost 5 bases and the J gene lost 6 bases, with 11 bases spanning the gap. The CDR3 extends over 13 amino acids. The CDR3 coding sequence is TGTGCCAGCAGCCTCCAGGCCGCTCAGCCCCAGCATTTT. Translating it yields CASSLQAAQPQHF.

J is TRBJ2-3 and V is TRBV5-1, with D perhaps matching TRBD1 (5 bases). CDR3 size: 16 residues. CDR1 SGHRS and CDR2 YFSETQ come from the germline V gene. V lost 0 bases and J 1 base, leaving 12 bases between the germline ends. The CDR3 bases are TGCGCCAGCAGCTTGGGGTCGACAGTTGGCACAGATACGCAGTATTTT. This sequence encodes CASSLGSTVGTDTQYF.

J is TRBJ1-2 and V is TRBV15; D unclear. The V gene lost 4 bases and the J gene lost 8 bases, with 14 bases spanning the gap. The CDR3 is made up of 13 amino acids. Germline V lookup: CDR1 LNHNV, CDR2 YYDKDF (reference sequence). The CDR3 is CATSKLDSVGYTF. The CDR3 DNA sequence: TGTGCCACCAGCAAATTAGACTCAGTGGGCTACACCTTC.

This clone was counted only a few times. DNA of the CDR3: TGCGCCAGCAGCCCTACCGGGATTAACACAGATACGCAGTATTTT. It translates to CASSPTGINTDTQYF. The chain employs TRBV5-1 and TRBJ2-3; perhaps TRBD2 as D (5 bases). The V end lost 4 bases, the J end lost 2 bases, and 14 bases lay between the germline ends. The CDR3 spans 15 residues. Germline V lookup: CDR1 SGHRS, CDR2 YFSETQ.

V is TRBV7-2 and J is TRBJ1-2; no clear D gene. This CDR3 comprises 12 residues. Deletions cut 3 bases from V and 7 bases from J, with 9 bases between. Germline CDR1 is SGHTA and CDR2 is FQGNSA. CDR3 protein: CASSFSSGGYTF. The CDR3 coding sequence is TGTGCCAGCAGCTTTTCTTCCGGTGGCTACACCTTC. Full variable domain (missing parts from reference TRBV7-2 and TRBJ1-2): GAGVSQSPSNKVTEKGKDVELRCDPISGHTALYWYRQSLGQGLEFLIYFQGNSAPDKSGLPSDRFSAERTGGSVSTLTIQRTQQEDSAVYLCASSFSSGGYTFGSGTRLTVV.

Remarks on this clone: Other DNA sequences in this specimen translate into the identical CDR3. This rearrangement joins TRBV7-6 to TRBJ1-1, with D perhaps TRBD1 (6 bases). Germline loops: CDR1 SGHVS, CDR2 FNYEAQ. The V end was cut by 5 bases, the J end by 6 bases, with 19 bases between. The CDR3 sequence is 15 residues long. The CDR3 nucleotides are TGTGCCAGCAGCCCCGGCGAAGGGGCAGGGGCTGAAGCTTTCTTT. This translates into CASSPGEGAGAEAFF.

The chain recombines TRBV7-9 with TRBJ2-2, with a weak D call TRBD2 (6 bases). Germline V gene data show CDR1 as SEHNR and CDR2 as FQNEAQ (reference sequence). V gave up 5 bases and J gave up 2 bases, with 12 bases separating them. The CDR3 is made up of 15 amino acids. The CDR3 DNA follows: TGTGCCAGCAGCCTAACCGGGAGTAACACCGGGGAGCTGTTTTTT. It translates to CASSLTGSNTGELFF.

The rearrangement links TRBV18 to TRBJ1-2; TRBD1 matches 7 bases. In germline, CDR1 is KGHSH, CDR2 LQKENI. After removal of 0 bases from V and 8 bases from J, the junction contained 6 bases not matched to a gene. The CDR3 runs to 14 residues. CDR3 sequence: CASSPPSGGTGYTF. The CDR3 coding sequence is TGTGCCAGCTCACCACCATCAGGGGGAACGGGCTACACCTTC. Supplemented by reference TRBV18 and TRBJ1-2, the full variable domain reads NAGVMQNPRHLVRRRGQEARLRCSPMKGHSHVYWYRQLPEEGLKFMVYLQKENIIDESGMPKERFSAEFPKEGPSILRIQQVVRGDSAAYFCASSPPSGGTGYTFGSGTRLTVV.

This chain connects TRBV7-3 to TRBJ2-3; no firm D call. Germline V lookup: CDR1 SGHTA, CDR2 FQGTGA. V was shortened by 5 bases and J by 4 bases, with 10 bases between the two germline ends. This CDR3 has 13 amino acids. CDR3 amino acids: CASSRLTSDTQYF. For the CDR3, the DNA is TGTGCCAGCAGCCGACTGACCTCAGATACGCAGTATTTT. Using reference TRBV7-3 and TRBJ2-3 for the parts outside the CDR3, the full variable domain is GAGVSQTPSNKVTEKGKYVELRCDPISGHTALYWYRQSLGQGPEFLIYFQGTGAADDSGLPNDRFFAVRPEGSVSTLKIQRTERGDSAVYLCASSRLTSDTQYFGPGTRLTVL.

V is TRBV7-9 and J is TRBJ2-1, with 7 positions matching TRBD1. Germline CDR1 and CDR2: SEHNR and FQNEAQ (reference sequence). With 5 bases clipped from V and 8 bases from J, the junction kept 12 bases outside the gene matches. This CDR3 is built from 15 residues. In nucleotides, the CDR3 is TGTGCCAGCAGCCTTGGGACAGTTTCAGGCGATGAGCAGTTCTTC. This codes for CASSLGTVSGDEQFF.

The chain recombines TRBV19 with TRBJ2-5; D may be TRBD1 (5 bases). Germline-derived CDR1 and CDR2 are LNHDA and SQIVND (reference sequence). The CDR3 has 14 residues. Trimming left V 2 bases short and J 1 base short, with 8 bases between. CDR3 coding DNA: TGTGCCAGTAGTATACAGGGTGCCCAAGAGACCCAGTACTTC. Encoded protein: CASSIQGAQETQYF.

The chain recombines TRBV7-2 with TRBJ1-6; 10 bases agree with TRBD1. The CDR3 has 17 residues. Germline V gene sequence: CDR1 SGHTA, CDR2 FQGNSA. V gave up 0 bases and J gave up 5 bases; unmatched junction bases: 4. This chain's CDR3 is CASSLAGTGANNSPLHF. In DNA form, the CDR3 reads TGTGCCAGCAGCTTAGCGGGGACAGGGGCGAATAATTCACCCCTCCACTTT.

V is TRBV2 and J is TRBJ1-2, with 7 bases lining up with TRBD1. The V segment lost 5 bases and the J segment 2 bases; nucleotides outside the gene matches: 5. The CDR3 contains 14 residues. Germline V gene data show CDR1 as SNHLY and CDR2 as FYNNEI. CDR3 nucleotides: TGTGCCAGCAGTTCCGGGACAGACAACTATGGCTACACCTTC. This encodes CASSSGTDNYGYTF.

V gene TRBV7-7 combines with J gene TRBJ2-5; 10 nucleotides line up with TRBD1. Looked up from germline, CDR1 is SSHAT and CDR2 is FNYEAQ (reference sequence). With 1 base clipped from V and 5 bases from J, the junction kept 4 bases outside the gene matches. The length of the CDR3 is 15 residues. The CDR3 here is CASSLGQGAGETQYF. The CDR3 nucleotides read TGTGCCAGCAGCTTAGGACAGGGGGCTGGGGAGACCCAGTACTTC.

V and J are TRBV27 and TRBJ1-2; 7 positions agree with TRBD1. Germline CDR1 MNHEY, CDR2 SMNVEV (reference sequence). Unmatched junction bases numbered 12, after V lost 4 bases and J lost 4 bases. CDR3 length: 16 residues. CDR3 loop: CASSSTRTGHSYGYTF. The CDR3 coding sequence is TGTGCCAGCAGTTCGACCAGGACAGGACATTCCTATGGCTACACCTTC.

V gene TRBV7-2 combines with J gene TRBJ2-3; 8 nucleotides agree with TRBD2. Germline trimming cut 4 bases from V and 3 bases from J; bases unmatched to any gene: 6. This CDR3 is 15 amino acids long. CDR1 and CDR2 (germline): SGHTA, FQGNSA. The CDR3 sequence is CASSSRGGKTDTQYF. The CDR3 DNA is TGTGCCAGCAGCTCCCGGGGGGGGAAGACAGATACGCAGTATTTT.

This clone was detected once. CDR3 amino acids: CASGPGSGGIYEQYF. CDR3 nucleotide sequence: TGTGCCAGCGGCCCTGGGAGCGGGGGGATATACGAGCAGTACTTC. This chain connects TRBV7-9 to TRBJ2-7, with TRBD2 matching 9 bases. Germline lookup yields CDR1 SEHNR and CDR2 FQNEAQ (reference sequence). There are 15 residues in the CDR3. V shed 8 bases, J shed 4 bases, and the junction held 12 bases outside the gene matches.

The rearrangement links TRBV5-1 to TRBJ1-3; D call uncertain. Looked up from germline, CDR1 is SGHRS and CDR2 is YFSETQ. The CDR3 covers 13 residues. V lost 2 bases and J 0 bases, leaving 3 bases between the germline ends. The CDR3 bases are TGCGCCAGCAGCTTCTCCTCTGGAAACACCATATATTTT. This sequence encodes CASSFSSGNTIYF.

The V gene is TRBV5-1, the J gene TRBJ2-3; D is perhaps TRBD2 (6 bases). The CDR3 is 14 residues long. V was trimmed by 2 bases and J by 5 bases, leaving 12 bases between them. In germline, CDR1 is SGHRS, CDR2 YFSETQ. This CDR3 is CASSFRGRIDTQYF. The CDR3 nucleotides read TGCGCCAGCAGCTTCCGGGGGAGGATAGATACGCAGTATTTT. Filled out from reference TRBV5-1 and TRBJ2-3, the complete variable domain reads KAGVTQTPRYLIKTRGQQVTLSCSPISGHRSVSWYQQTPGQGLQFLFEYFSETQRNKGNFPGRFSGRQFSNSRSEMNVSTLELGDSALYLCASSFRGRIDTQYFGPGTRLTVL.

V usage is TRBV6-5 and J usage is TRBJ1-6; no firm D call. CDR1 is MNHEY, CDR2 SVGAGI, per germline. The CDR3 spans 14 residues. With 10 bases removed from V and 2 bases from J, the gap between germline ends came to 12 bases. CDR3 amino acids: CATHWGTYNSPLHF. As DNA, the CDR3 is TGTGCCACCCACTGGGGAACCTATAATTCACCCCTCCACTTT.

This clone appeared a few times. The rearrangement links TRBV4-1 to TRBJ1-2; TRBD1 aligns across 7 bases. J was trimmed by 7 bases and V by 4 bases; bases with no gene match: 6. Germline lookup yields CDR1 MGHRA and CDR2 YSYEKL. The CDR3 has 13 amino acids. This CDR3 reads CASSPPDRAGYTF. CDR3 bases: TGCGCCAGCAGCCCTCCCGACAGGGCTGGCTACACCTTC.

V is TRBV5-6 and J is TRBJ2-3; no clear D. This CDR3 has 12 amino acids. V lost 3 bases to trimming and J lost 4 bases, with 6 bases between them. Germline lookup yields CDR1 SGHDT and CDR2 YYEEEE. In nucleotides, the CDR3 is TGTGCCAGCAGCTACCCATCAGATACGCAGTATTTT. This gives the protein CASSYPSDTQYF.

The chain is built from TRBV9 and TRBJ2-1; no reliable D call. Germline V gene data show CDR1 as SGDLS and CDR2 as YYNGEE. The germline V and J ends were trimmed by 3 bases and 10 bases, with 8 bases remaining between them. CDR3 length: 11 residues. CDR3: CASSASNEQFF. CDR3 nucleotides: TGTGCCAGCAGCGCAAGTAACGAGCAGTTCTTC. The full variable domain, completed using reference TRBV9 and TRBJ2-1, is DSGVTQTPKHLITATGQRVTLRCSPRSGDLSVYWYQQSLDQGLQFLIQYYNGEERAKGNILERFSAQQFPDLHSELNLSSLELGDSALYFCASSASNEQFFGPGTRLTVL.

This clone came up a few times. CDR3 loop: CASSYSGVAFF. The CDR3 nucleotides read TGTGCCAGCAGTTACTCCGGGGTGGCTTTCTTT. The rearrangement joins TRBV6-5 to TRBJ1-1, with D unclear. Germline lookup yields CDR1 MNHEY and CDR2 SVGAGI. CDR3 size: 11 residues. V dropped 0 bases and J dropped 11 bases, with 7 bases sitting between them.

The chain is built from TRBV5-1 and TRBJ2-5; TRBD1 matches at 7 bases. Germline V gene data show CDR1 as SGHRS and CDR2 as YFSETQ. The CDR3 sequence is 14 residues long. V lost 4 bases to trimming and J lost 1 base; unmatched junction nucleotides: 4. CDR3 nucleotides: TGCGCCAGCAGCCCGACAGGGTCCCAAGAGACCCAGTACTTC. Its protein is CASSPTGSQETQYF. The full variable domain, rest sourced from reference TRBV5-1 and TRBJ2-5, is KAGVTQTPRYLIKTRGQQVTLSCSPISGHRSVSWYQQTPGQGLQFLFEYFSETQRNKGNFPGRFSGRQFSNSRSEMNVSTLELGDSALYLCASSPTGSQETQYFGPGTRLLVL.

CDR3 amino acids: CASSDWDGQNQPQHF. In DNA form, the CDR3 reads TGTGCCAGCAGTGATTGGGACGGCCAAAATCAGCCCCAGCATTTT. The chain joins TRBV6-1 to TRBJ1-5; tentative D call: TRBD1 (5 bases). Germline V gives CDR1 MNHNS, CDR2 SASEGT. This CDR3 comprises 15 residues. Trimming stripped 3 bases from V and 4 bases from J, with 13 bases between.

This chain uses TRBV30 with TRBJ2-7; 8 bases match TRBD1. V was clipped by 3 bases and J by 3 bases; unmatched bases: 7. This CDR3 has 14 residues. CDR1 is GTSNPN, CDR2 SVGIG, per germline (reference sequence). In DNA, the CDR3 is TGTGCCTGGAGCCGGACAGGGAATAACTACGAGCAGTACTTC. Its protein is CAWSRTGNNYEQYF.